This is a list of T cell receptor beta chains from one sample in a study of T cells in localized non-small cell lung cancer. Data came from immunoSEQ multiplex PCR; TCRdb stores just in-frame clones and leaves some out. This sample carries about 45,000 clones, about four fifths of them seen once, and the ten largest clones take more than 15%. The sample here was peripheral blood mononuclear cells, taken before any cancer treatment. These receptors originate from a man between 40 and 69 years old with stage III lung adenocarcinoma. CDR3s include the opening cysteine and the closing phenylalanine or tryptophan. The D gene is left open where the match is weak. Clone sizes are given selectively: once, few, many, or a class where the clone is expanded.

>TRBV12-5|15|TRBD2|TRBJ2-1|.
CASGSKRGADNEQFF
TGTGCTAGTGGTTCGAAGCGGGGGGCCGACAATGAGCAGTTCTTC
>TRBV14|13|.|TRBJ1-1|.
CASRLGRQPEAFF
TGTGCCAGCAGACTGGGGAGGCAGCCTGAAGCTTTCTTT
>TRBV13|15|.|TRBJ2-1|.
CASSLLASLYNEQFF
TGTGCCAGCAGCTTACTAGCCTCGCTATACAATGAGCAGTTCTTC
>TRBV5-6|16|TRBD2|TRBJ2-1|.
CASSTRLAGGRNEQFF
TGTGCCAGCAGCACGAGACTAGCGGGGGGTAGGAATGAGCAGTTCTTC
>TRBV6-5|13|.|TRBJ1-6|.
CASSYGSDSPLHF
TGTGCCAGCAGTTACGGCTCTGATTCACCCCTCCACTTT
>TRBV13|15|TRBD2|TRBJ2-7|once
CASSHFGGAMDEQYF
TGTGCCAGCAGCCACTTCGGGGGGGCAATGGACGAGCAGTACTTC
>TRBV9|15|.|TRBJ1-2|.
CASSGLSRTSYGYTF
TGTGCCAGCAGCGGACTGTCCAGAACCTCCTATGGCTACACCTTC
>TRBV7-2|15|TRBD2|TRBJ2-5|.
CASSPLAGGPQTQYF
TGTGCCAGCAGCCCACTAGCGGGGGGGCCGCAGACCCAGTACTTC
>TRBV7-9|16|.|TRBJ1-5|few
CASSSRLEGPNQPQHF
TGTGCCAGCAGCTCCCGGTTGGAGGGGCCAAATCAGCCCCAGCATTTT
>TRBV29-1|12|.|TRBJ1-4|.
CSVGWADEKLFF
TGCAGCGTTGGTTGGGCCGACGAAAAACTGTTTTTT
>TRBV10-3|13|.|TRBJ2-7|.
CAIKGGPTYEQYF
TGTGCCATCAAGGGGGGACCTACCTACGAGCAGTACTTC
>TRBV27|16|TRBD1|TRBJ1-1|.
CASSLFGQQGATEAFF
TGTGCCAGCAGTTTATTCGGTCAACAGGGGGCCACTGAAGCTTTCTTT
>TRBV2|12|.|TRBJ2-7|.
CASNTRGYEQYF
TGTGCCAGTAACACCAGGGGCTACGAGCAGTACTTC
>TRBV29-1|9|.|TRBJ2-7|.
CSVIREQYF
TGCAGCGTCATCCGGGAGCAGTACTTC
>TRBV11-2|14|TRBD1|TRBJ2-7|once
CASSFRDRGYEQYF
TGTGCCAGCAGCTTCCGGGACAGGGGCTACGAGCAGTACTTC
>TRBV7-2|14|.|TRBJ2-7|.
CASSLEGGPYEQYF
TGTGCCAGCAGCTTAGAAGGGGGGCCCTACGAGCAGTACTTC
>TRBV5-6|14|TRBD1|TRBJ2-2|few
CASSWGTGAGELFF
TGTGCCAGCAGCTGGGGGACAGGGGCCGGGGAGCTGTTTTTT
>TRBV30|12|.|TRBJ1-2|.
CAERLVFYGYTF
TGTGCCGAAAGACTGGTTTTCTATGGCTACACCTTC
>TRBV9|15|.|TRBJ2-5|.
CASSVAGGRQETQYF
TGTGCCAGCAGCGTAGCTGGGGGAAGGCAAGAGACCCAGTACTTC
>TRBV5-4|11|.|TRBJ2-3|.
CASSPGGTQYF
TGTGCCAGCAGCCCAGGGGGGACGCAGTATTTT
>TRBV9|19|.|TRBJ2-3|.
CASSVEAWEGAVTTDTQYF
TGTGCCAGCAGCGTAGAGGCTTGGGAGGGGGCGGTAACCACAGATACGCAGTATTTT
>TRBV27|14|.|TRBJ2-1|.
CASSPYYRDNEQFF
TGTGCCAGCAGCCCTTACTATCGGGACAATGAGCAGTTCTTC
>TRBV19|15|.|TRBJ2-2|.
CASRLDRTNTGELFF
TGTGCCAGTAGACTGGACAGAACGAACACCGGGGAGCTGTTTTTT
>TRBV27|14|TRBD2|TRBJ2-1|few
CASQGLAGINEQFF
TGTGCCAGCCAAGGACTAGCGGGGATAAATGAGCAGTTCTTC
>TRBV5-1|15|.|TRBJ2-2|.
CASSLGGTNTGELFF
TGCGCCAGCAGCTTGGGCGGGACTAACACCGGGGAGCTGTTTTTT
>TRBV6-5|15|TRBD2|TRBJ2-1|.
CASSLTGTSGNEQFF
TGTGCCAGCAGTTTAACCGGGACTAGCGGCAATGAGCAGTTCTTC
>TRBV7-2|14|.|TRBJ1-1|.
CASSLDGASTEAFF
TGTGCCAGCAGCCTCGATGGGGCATCCACTGAAGCTTTCTTT
>TRBV9|12|.|TRBJ1-2|once
CASSGPRPGYTF
TGTGCCAGCAGCGGGCCCCGGCCCGGCTACACCTTC
>TRBV4-2|15|.|TRBJ2-2|.
CASSRGGQNTGELFF
TGTGCCAGCAGCCGAGGGGGGCAGAACACCGGGGAGCTGTTTTTT
>TRBV7-6|15|.|TRBJ1-1|.
CASSDRFTPNTEAFF
TGTGCCAGCAGCGACAGGTTCACGCCGAACACTGAAGCTTTCTTT
>TRBV10-3|14|.|TRBJ1-2|.
CAISDSPRVGGYTF
TGTGCCATCAGTGATAGTCCGAGGGTAGGCGGCTACACCTTC
>TRBV5-1|14|.|TRBJ1-4|few
CASSQGTADEKLFF
TGCGCCAGCAGCCAAGGGACCGCCGATGAAAAACTGTTTTTT
>TRBV7-8|16|TRBD2|TRBJ2-5|.
CASSLGAGGYSETQYF
TGTGCCAGCAGCTTAGGAGCGGGGGGTTACTCAGAGACCCAGTACTTC
>TRBV19|14|.|TRBJ2-5|few
CASSSGHVQETQYF
TGTGCCAGTAGTTCCGGACACGTCCAAGAGACCCAGTACTTC
>TRBV29-1|15|.|TRBJ2-7|.
CSVSLGGQGKYEQYF
TGCAGCGTCTCTCTAGGTGGGCAGGGCAAGTACGAGCAGTACTTC
>TRBV6-1|14|.|TRBJ1-4|.
CASSGDGSLKKLFF
TGTGCCAGCAGTGGGGACGGGAGTTTGAAAAAACTGTTTTTT
>TRBV6-5|14|.|TRBJ1-6|.
CASSYSGGNSPLHF
TGTGCCAGCAGTTACTCAGGGGGGAATTCACCCCTCCACTTT
>TRBV6-6|15|TRBD2|TRBJ2-1|.
CASSSTSGAYNEQFF
TGTGCCAGCAGCAGTACTAGCGGGGCCTACAATGAGCAGTTCTTC
>TRBV30|13|.|TRBJ2-7|few
CAWSDGGAGEQYF
TGTGCCTGGAGTGATGGGGGGGCAGGGGAGCAGTACTTC
>TRBV6-5|14|TRBD1|TRBJ2-3|once
CASSRDRSTDTQYF
TGTGCCAGCAGTAGGGACAGAAGCACAGATACGCAGTATTTT
>TRBV6-1|15|.|TRBJ1-5|.
CASSVDRYTHQPQHF
TGTGCCAGCAGTGTCGACAGATACACCCATCAGCCCCAGCATTTT
>TRBV6-1|13|.|TRBJ1-2|.
CASSVRDTSGYTF
TGTGCCAGCAGTGTCCGGGACACAAGTGGCTACACCTTC
>TRBV29-1|15|.|TRBJ2-6|.
CSVISEGAGANVLTF
TGCAGCGTTATTTCAGAAGGGGCTGGGGCCAACGTCCTGACTTTC
>TRBV7-2|14|.|TRBJ1-5|.
CASSPDDSNQPQHF
TGTGCCAGCAGCCCAGACGATTCCAATCAGCCCCAGCATTTT
>TRBV5-1|15|.|TRBJ2-3|.
CASQEGRSSTDTQYF
TGCGCCAGCCAAGAGGGACGGTCTAGCACAGATACGCAGTATTTT
>TRBV5-4|14|TRBD2|TRBJ2-5|few
CASSPGGPGETQYF
TGTGCCAGCAGCCCGGGGGGGCCGGGAGAGACCCAGTACTTC
>TRBV27|16|.|TRBJ1-5|.
CASSQYRDSSNQPQHF
TGTGCCAGCAGTCAGTACAGGGATTCGAGCAATCAGCCCCAGCATTTT
>TRBV11-2|14|TRBD2|TRBJ2-5|.
CASSSGGAEETQYF
TGTGCCAGCAGTTCGGGGGGGGCTGAGGAGACCCAGTACTTC
>TRBV13|13|.|TRBJ2-3|.
CASGGIRADTQYF
TGTGCCAGCGGTGGGATAAGGGCAGATACGCAGTATTTT
>TRBV18|15|TRBD1|TRBJ1-3|.
CASSPGTGSGNTIYF
TGTGCCAGCTCACCAGGGACAGGGAGTGGAAACACCATATATTTT